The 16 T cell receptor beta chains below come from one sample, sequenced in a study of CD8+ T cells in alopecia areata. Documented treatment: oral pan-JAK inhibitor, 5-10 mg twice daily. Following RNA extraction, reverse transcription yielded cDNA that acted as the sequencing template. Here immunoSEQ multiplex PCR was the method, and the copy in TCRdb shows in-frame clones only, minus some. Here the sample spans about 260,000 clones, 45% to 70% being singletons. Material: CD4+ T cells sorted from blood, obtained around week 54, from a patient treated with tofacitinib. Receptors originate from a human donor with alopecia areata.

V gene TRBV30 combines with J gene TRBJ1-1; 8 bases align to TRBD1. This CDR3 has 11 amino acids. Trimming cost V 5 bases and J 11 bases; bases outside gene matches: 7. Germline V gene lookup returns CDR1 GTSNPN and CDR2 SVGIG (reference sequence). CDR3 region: CAWVDRELAFF. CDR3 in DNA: TGTGCCTGGGTGGACAGGGAACTGGCTTTCTTT.

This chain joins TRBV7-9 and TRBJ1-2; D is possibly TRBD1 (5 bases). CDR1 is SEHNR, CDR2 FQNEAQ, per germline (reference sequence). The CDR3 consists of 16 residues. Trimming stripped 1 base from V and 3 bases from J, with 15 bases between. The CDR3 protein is CASSLGRGRLDYGYTF. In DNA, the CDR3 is TGTGCCAGCAGCTTAGGGAGGGGCCGTTTGGACTATGGCTACACCTTC.

The CDR3 DNA is TGCGCCAGCAGCCAGCCGGGGAGGACAGATACGCAGTATTTT. Translated, it gives CASSQPGRTDTQYF. V usage is TRBV4-1 and J usage is TRBJ2-3, with TRBD2 as a possible D gene (6 bases). CDR1 and CDR2 (germline): MGHRA, YSYEKL. The CDR3 has 14 residues. V lost 3 bases, J lost 3 bases, and 10 bases lay in between.

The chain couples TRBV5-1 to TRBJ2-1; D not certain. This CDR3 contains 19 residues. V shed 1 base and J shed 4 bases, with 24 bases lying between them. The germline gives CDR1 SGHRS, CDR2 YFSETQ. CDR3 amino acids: CASSLYVVGSPESYNEQFF. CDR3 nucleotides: TGCGCCAGCAGCTTGTACGTCGTGGGCAGCCCCGAATCGTACAATGAGCAGTTCTTC.

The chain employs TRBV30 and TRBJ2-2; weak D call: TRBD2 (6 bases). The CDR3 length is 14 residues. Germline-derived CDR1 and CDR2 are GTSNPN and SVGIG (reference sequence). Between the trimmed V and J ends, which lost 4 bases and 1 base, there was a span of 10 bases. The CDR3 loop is CAWKRVMNTGELFF. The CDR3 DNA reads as TGTGCCTGGAAGCGGGTGATGAACACCGGGGAGCTGTTTTTT.

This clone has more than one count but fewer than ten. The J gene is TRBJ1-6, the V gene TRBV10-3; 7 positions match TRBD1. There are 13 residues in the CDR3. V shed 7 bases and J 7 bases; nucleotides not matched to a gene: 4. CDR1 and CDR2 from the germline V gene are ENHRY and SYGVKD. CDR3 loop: CAIMGQLNSPLHF. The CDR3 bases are TGTGCCATCATGGGACAGTTGAATTCACCCCTCCACTTT.

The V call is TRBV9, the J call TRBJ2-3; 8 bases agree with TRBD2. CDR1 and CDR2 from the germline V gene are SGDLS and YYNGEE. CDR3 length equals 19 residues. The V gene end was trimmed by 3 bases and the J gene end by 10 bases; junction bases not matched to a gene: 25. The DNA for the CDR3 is TGTGCCAGCAGCGCAACCGAGCGGGGGCCCAGTCCGTACGAGTGGGCGCAGTATTTT. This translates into CASSATERGPSPYEWAQYF. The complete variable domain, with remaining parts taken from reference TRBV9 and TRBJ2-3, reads DSGVTQTPKHLITATGQRVTLRCSPRSGDLSVYWYQQSLDQGLQFLIQYYNGEERAKGNILERFSAQQFPDLHSELNLSSLELGDSALYFCASSATERGPSPYEWAQYFGPGTRLTVL.

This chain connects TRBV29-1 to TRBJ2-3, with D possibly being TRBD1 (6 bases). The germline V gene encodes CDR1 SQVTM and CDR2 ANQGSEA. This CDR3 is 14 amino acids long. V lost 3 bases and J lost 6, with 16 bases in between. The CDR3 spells CSVDTGRVDDTQYF. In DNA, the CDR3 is TGCAGCGTTGATACAGGGCGGGTTGACGATACGCAGTATTTT.

CDR3 in DNA: TGTGCCAGCAGCTTACGCCCGGGTTCATGGGAGACCCAGTACTTC. Amino acid sequence: CASSLRPGSWETQYF. The J gene is TRBJ2-5, the V gene TRBV11-2; the D is unclear. The CDR3 is 15 amino acids. The germline CDR1 and CDR2 sequences are SGHAT and FQNNGV. Trimming shortened V by 2 bases and J by 5 bases, and 15 bases separated the two germline ends.

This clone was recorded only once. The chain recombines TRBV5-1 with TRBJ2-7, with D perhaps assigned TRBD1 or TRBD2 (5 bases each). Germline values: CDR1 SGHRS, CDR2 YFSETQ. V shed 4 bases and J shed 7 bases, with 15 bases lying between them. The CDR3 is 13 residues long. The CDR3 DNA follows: TGCGCCAGCAGCCCGACGGGGCTAAGGGAGCAGTACTTC. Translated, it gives CASSPTGLREQYF. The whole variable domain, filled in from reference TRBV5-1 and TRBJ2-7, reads KAGVTQTPRYLIKTRGQQVTLSCSPISGHRSVSWYQQTPGQGLQFLFEYFSETQRNKGNFPGRFSGRQFSNSRSEMNVSTLELGDSALYLCASSPTGLREQYFGPGTRLTVT.

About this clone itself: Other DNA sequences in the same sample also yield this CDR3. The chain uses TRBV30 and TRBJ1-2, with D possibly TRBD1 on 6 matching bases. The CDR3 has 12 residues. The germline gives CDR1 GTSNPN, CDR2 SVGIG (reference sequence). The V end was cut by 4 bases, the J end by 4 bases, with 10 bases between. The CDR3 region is CAWTGAPYGYTF. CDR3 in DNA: TGTGCCTGGACAGGGGCGCCCTATGGCTACACCTTC. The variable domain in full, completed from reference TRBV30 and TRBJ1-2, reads SQTIHQWPATLVQPVGSPLSLECTVEGTSNPNLYWYRQAAGRGLQLLFYSVGIGQISSEVPQNLSASRPQDRQFILSSKKLLLSDSGFYLCAWTGAPYGYTFGSGTRLTVV.

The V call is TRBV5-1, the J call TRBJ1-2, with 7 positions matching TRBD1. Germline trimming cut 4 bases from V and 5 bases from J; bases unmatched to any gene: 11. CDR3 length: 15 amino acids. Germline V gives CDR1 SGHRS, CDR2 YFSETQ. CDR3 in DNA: TGCGCCAGCAGCCCCGGAGGTTCGACAGGGTATGGCTACACCTTC. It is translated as CASSPGGSTGYGYTF.

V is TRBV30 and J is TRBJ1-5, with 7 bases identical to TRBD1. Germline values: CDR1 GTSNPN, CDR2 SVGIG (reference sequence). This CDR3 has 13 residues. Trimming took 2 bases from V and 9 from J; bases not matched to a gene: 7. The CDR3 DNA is TGTGCCTGGAGTCGGGACAGTAACCCGCCCCAGCATTTT. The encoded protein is CAWSRDSNPPQHF.

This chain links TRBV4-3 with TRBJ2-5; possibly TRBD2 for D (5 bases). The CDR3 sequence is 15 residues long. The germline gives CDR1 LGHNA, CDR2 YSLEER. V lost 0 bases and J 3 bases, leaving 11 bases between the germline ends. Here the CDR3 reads CASSQDQGLEETQYF. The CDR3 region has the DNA TGCGCCAGCAGCCAAGATCAAGGACTCGAAGAGACCCAGTACTTC.

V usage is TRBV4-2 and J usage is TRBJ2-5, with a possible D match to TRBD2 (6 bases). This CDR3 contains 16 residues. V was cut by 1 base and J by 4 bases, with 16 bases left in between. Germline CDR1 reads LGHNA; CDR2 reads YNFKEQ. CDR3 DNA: TGTGCCAGCAGCCAAGTCGGAGGAGGGTTAGGAGAGACCCAGTACTTC. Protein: CASSQVGGGLGETQYF.

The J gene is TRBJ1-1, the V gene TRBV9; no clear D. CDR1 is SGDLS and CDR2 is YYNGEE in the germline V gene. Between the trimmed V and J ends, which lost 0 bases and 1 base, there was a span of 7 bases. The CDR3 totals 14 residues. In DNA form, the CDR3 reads TGTGCCAGCAGCGTAGCTTCCCAGAACACTGAAGCTTTCTTT. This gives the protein CASSVASQNTEAFF.